This is a list of T cell receptor beta chains from one sample in a study of CD8 T cells in ankylosing spondylitis. TCRdb re-derived calls from the 5' RACE reads in MiXCR, one entry per CDR3 protein. This sample has about 440,000 distinct CDR3 sequences; 15% to 20% occur once, and the top ten carry over 1%. Material for sequencing was blood, either unsorted or a sorted T cell fraction (not recorded which). The receptor source for this set is a male donor with ankylosing spondylitis. Both conserved end residues are part of each CDR3. D genes are given only for firm matches. Expanded clones are given a class, and other clones once, few, many or no size at all.

cdr3_nt cdr3_aa j_call v_call clone_size d_call
TGTGCCAGCAGTCCCCCGGGACTCGGTTTTTACAATGAGCAGTTCTTC CASSPPGLGFYNEQFF TRBJ2-1 TRBV6-2/TRBV6-3 few NA
TGTGCCAGCACCCTCACCGGGACAGATAACTATGGCTACACCTTC CASTLTGTDNYGYTF TRBJ1-2 TRBV7-9 NA TRBD1
TGTGCCAGCAGCCACGACACAGATACGCAGTATTTT CASSHDTDTQYF TRBJ2-3 TRBV11-2 many NA
TGTGCCAGCAGTGCGGCCGGGACAGGGACTCAAGAGACCCAGTACTTC CASSAAGTGTQETQYF TRBJ2-5 TRBV2 NA TRBD1
TGTGCCAGCAGCGTTACTAGCGGGATCATGAATGAGCAGTTCTTC CASSVTSGIMNEQFF TRBJ2-1 TRBV9 many TRBD2
TGCGCCAGCACTAGCGGGGGGGGGCGGGGGCAGTTCTTC CASTSGGGRGQFF TRBJ2-1 TRBV10-2 NA TRBD2
TGCGCCAGCAGCCCGCCCCTGAGGGGGAACACTGAAGCTTTCTTT CASSPPLRGNTEAFF TRBJ1-1 TRBV4-1 NA NA
TGCAGCGTGGGACTAGCGGCCACCGGGGAGCTGTTTTTT CSVGLAATGELFF TRBJ2-2 TRBV29-1 few TRBD2
TGCGCCAGCAGCTTGGGGGACCCTTTAGATACGCAGTATTTT CASSLGDPLDTQYF TRBJ2-3 TRBV5-1 few NA
TGTGCCAGCAGCGGCCTCGTGAAGCGGGAGCAGTTCTTC CASSGLVKREQFF TRBJ2-1 TRBV11-2 few NA
TGTGCCAGCAGCCGCTGGGGTGGCAATCAGCCCCAGCATTTT CASSRWGGNQPQHF TRBJ1-5 TRBV28 few NA
TGTGCCAGCAGTGAGGGGCCGGGACAGCAAAATAGCAATCAGCCCCAGCATTTT CASSEGPGQQNSNQPQHF TRBJ1-5 TRBV6-1 NA TRBD1
TGTGCCACCAGTGACCCCACAGATACGCAGTATTTT CATSDPTDTQYF TRBJ2-3 TRBV24-1 few NA
TGTGCCAGCAGTTACCTGGGACAGGGATTATCGGTCAATGAGCAGTTCTTC CASSYLGQGLSVNEQFF TRBJ2-1 TRBV6-5 many TRBD1
TGTGCCAGCAGCTTAAGGTGGGACAGCGGCGAGCAGTACTTC CASSLRWDSGEQYF TRBJ2-7 TRBV7-3 NA TRBD1
TGTGCCAGCAGGACTGCTAACTATGGCTACACCTTC CASRTANYGYTF TRBJ1-2 TRBV12-3/TRBV12-4 few NA
TGTGCCAGCAGCTTGATGGCTATCACAGATACGCAGTATTTT CASSLMAITDTQYF TRBJ2-3 TRBV5-6 few NA
TGTGCCAGCAGTTTACAAGCGGGGGGTGACAATGAGCAGTTCTTC CASSLQAGGDNEQFF TRBJ2-1 TRBV12-3/TRBV12-4 NA TRBD2
TGTGCCAGCAGTCGGCTCGGGACTTCCTACGAGCAGTACTTC CASSRLGTSYEQYF TRBJ2-7 TRBV12-3/TRBV12-4 many NA
TGCAGCGTTGAAGAGGGTACGGGTCTGACCTACGAGCAGTACTTC CSVEEGTGLTYEQYF TRBJ2-7 TRBV29-1 few NA
TGTGCCAGCAGTGAGGGGGCCCGACGCGAGCAGTACTTC CASSEGARREQYF TRBJ2-7 TRBV6-1 few NA
TGTGCCACCAGTGATTCGGGACTAGCGAAAGAGACCCAGTACTTC CATSDSGLAKETQYF TRBJ2-5 TRBV24-1 many TRBD2
TGCGCCAGCAGCCAAGCGACGGACAGGTCTCGCACAGATACGCAGTATTTT CASSQATDRSRTDTQYF TRBJ2-3 TRBV4-1 few TRBD1
TGCAGTGCTAGAGTTAATCCGGGGGCATGGGGCTATGGCTACACCTTC CSARVNPGAWGYGYTF TRBJ1-2 TRBV20-1 few NA
TGTGCCAGCAGCGCACAGGGGGCACAAGAGACCCAGTACTTC CASSAQGAQETQYF TRBJ2-5 TRBV9 NA TRBD1
TGTGCCAGCAGCCACGGACTAGCGGGAGCCGGGGAGCTGTTTTTT CASSHGLAGAGELFF TRBJ2-2 TRBV9 few TRBD2
TGTGCCAGCACATATAGCAATCAGCCCCAGCATTTT CASTYSNQPQHF TRBJ1-5 TRBV12-3/TRBV12-4 few NA
TGTGCCAGCAGCCCACCTACCACGACAGGATTGGGCTATGGCTACACCTTC CASSPPTTTGLGYGYTF TRBJ1-2 TRBV7-9 few NA
TGTGCCAGCAGCGTAGCTTCCAGGAACTATGGCTACACCTTC CASSVASRNYGYTF TRBJ1-2 TRBV9 few NA
TGTGCCAGCGGCCCGGGATATGAAGCTTTCTTT CASGPGYEAFF TRBJ1-1 TRBV12-3/TRBV12-4 NA NA
TGTGCCAGCAGCTTAACTTCCGGGACAGGGAATGAAAAACTGTTTTTT CASSLTSGTGNEKLFF TRBJ1-4 TRBV5-6 NA TRBD1
TGCAGTGCTAAAGGGTCGGGACCCTACGAGCAGTACTTC CSAKGSGPYEQYF TRBJ2-7 TRBV20-1 few NA
TGTGCCTGGAGTCTTCACGGCGGGGAGCTGTTTTTT CAWSLHGGELFF TRBJ2-2 TRBV30 NA NA
TGTGCCAGCAGCGTAGCGGGGATCTACGAGCAGTACTTC CASSVAGIYEQYF TRBJ2-7 TRBV7-2 NA TRBD2
TGCGCCAGCAGCTCGGGACAAACCCTTGTGGAGACCCAGTACTTC CASSSGQTLVETQYF TRBJ2-5 TRBV5-1 few NA
TGTGCCACCAGCAGAGATAGGGGACTGGGCCTACCCTACGAGCAGTACTTC CATSRDRGLGLPYEQYF TRBJ2-7 TRBV15 NA NA
TGTGCCAGCAGTGAAGGAAGGGGAAAGAATTCACCCCTCCACTTT CASSEGRGKNSPLHF TRBJ1-6 TRBV2 NA NA
TGCAGTGCTAGATGGACAGGGAACTACGAGCAGTACTTC CSARWTGNYEQYF TRBJ2-7 TRBV20-1 NA TRBD1
TGTGCCAGCAGTTCACCCGGGACCTTGAACACTGAAGCTTTCTTT CASSSPGTLNTEAFF TRBJ1-1 TRBV12-3/TRBV12-4 NA NA
TGTGCCAGCAGTAGCCAGGGGAGTGAAGCTAACTATGGCTACACCTTC CASSSQGSEANYGYTF TRBJ1-2 TRBV28 few NA
TGTGCCAGCAGGGGGGGGAGCTCCTACAATGAGCAGTTCTTC CASRGGSSYNEQFF TRBJ2-1 TRBV3-1 many TRBD2
TGTGCCAGCAGGGTAGGGGGCGAATACAGCACAGATACGCAGTATTTT CASRVGGEYSTDTQYF TRBJ2-3 TRBV12-3/TRBV12-4 NA TRBD1
TGTGCCAGCTCACCACCGTCCAAGATCCAAGAGACCCAGTACTTC CASSPPSKIQETQYF TRBJ2-5 TRBV18 NA NA
TGTGCCAGCAGCTCGGGGGGGGGCGAGCAGTACTTC CASSSGGGEQYF TRBJ2-7 TRBV5-5 NA TRBD2
TGCAGTGCACGACGAAGTACAGGGTTCACTGAAGCTTTCTTT CSARRSTGFTEAFF TRBJ1-1 TRBV20-1 few NA
TGTGCCTGGGTCCGGGACGGCATAGGCTACACCTTC CAWVRDGIGYTF TRBJ1-2 TRBV30 NA NA
TGTGCCAGCAGCCTCGGGACACAGATGAACACTGAAGCTTTCTTT CASSLGTQMNTEAFF TRBJ1-1 TRBV7-9 NA NA
TGCGCCAGCAGCCAACCAAGGGACAGTACTAAAGAGACCCAGTACTTC CASSQPRDSTKETQYF TRBJ2-5 TRBV4-1 few TRBD1
TGCAGGGCATCGGGGGCCGTCTATGGCTACACCTTC CRASGAVYGYTF TRBJ1-2 TRBV20-1 few NA
TGTGCCAGCAGCGGACTGTCAGGTTTGGGGGGCGAAGCTTTCTTT CASSGLSGLGGEAFF TRBJ1-1 TRBV6-1 few NA
TGCGCCAGCAGCTCCGTGACCCGCACGGTAGATACGCAGTATTTT CASSSVTRTVDTQYF TRBJ2-3 TRBV5-1 NA NA
TGCAGCGTTGCTAGCGGGAGCTACAATGAGCAGTTCTTC CSVASGSYNEQFF TRBJ2-1 TRBV29-1 NA TRBD2
TGTGCCAGCAGCAACGGGGGGCGCGCCCCCGCGGGTCCTGAAGCTTTCTTT CASSNGGRAPAGPEAFF TRBJ1-1 TRBV6-1 NA NA
TGCAGTGCTAGACTAGCGGGAGGGCCTAGGGGAGATACGCAGTATTTT CSARLAGGPRGDTQYF TRBJ2-3 TRBV20-1 few TRBD2
TGCAGTGCTAGGCTTGGGGACCGACCCTACGAGCAGTACTTC CSARLGDRPYEQYF TRBJ2-7 TRBV20-1 NA NA
TGCAGCGTTGCCGGGACTAGCGGTTACAATGAGCAGTTCTTC CSVAGTSGYNEQFF TRBJ2-1 TRBV29-1 NA TRBD2
TGTGCCAGCAGTCGAGGGGGCCGGGTACAGCCCCAGCATTTT CASSRGGRVQPQHF TRBJ1-5 TRBV12-3/TRBV12-4 few TRBD1
TGCGCCAGCCCCTGGAGGGAGGATAGCTATGGCTACACCTTC CASPWREDSYGYTF TRBJ1-2 TRBV5-1 NA NA
TGTGCCAGCAGTGAGCGGGACTCCTTTATATCCCAAGAGACCCAGTACTTC CASSERDSFISQETQYF TRBJ2-5 TRBV25-1 once NA